This T cell receptor (beta chain) originates from a study of blood T cells in healthy people across ages. PBMCs, at least 6.5 million per sample, were isolated. On this clonotype itself: Its antigen is unknown.

CDR1 is SGHVS, CDR2 FNYEAQ, per germline. This CDR3 has 17 residues. The V gene lost 0 bases and the J gene lost 3 bases, with 17 bases spanning the gap. Study findings and constraints: Donor CMV status, an unknown factor, possibly confounded changes in expanded clonotypes. Both higher diversity and more naive CD4+ cells marked long-lived donors when set against aged donors.

Combining a sample-barcoded 5' primer with a J-beta primer mix, a second PCR ran for about 7 to 11 cycles. TCRdb independently ran MiXCR on the 5' RACE reads; one entry per CDR3 protein. The sample has 1.2 million to 1.5 million distinct CDR3 sequences, around 59% seen once. The J gene is TRBJ1-2, the V gene TRBV7-6; possibly TRBD1 for D (6 bases). The sample taken for sequencing was blood. This clonotype was obtained from a man between 18 and 29 years old in good health. CDR3 DNA: TGTGCCAGCAGCTTAGCGCTTGGTAGCACAGGGTACTATGGCTACACCTTC. This translates into CASSLALGSTGYYGYTF.